The T cell receptor beta chain described here comes from a study of low-dose radiotherapy and immunotherapy resistance in tumors. This CDR3 has 15 amino acids. The ends were cut back, 5 bases at V and 4 bases at J, with 14 bases in the middle. Germline CDR1 SGHTA, CDR2 FQGNSA. This clonotype occurred a few times. Stated time point: after trial treatment. As for treatment: LDRT plus nivolumab, ipilimumab, low-dose cyclophosphamide and aspirin (RACIN trial). First-strand cDNA used TRAV- and TRBV-specific primers, covering alpha and beta chains. The PCR that amplified TCRs ran for around 21 cycles, relying on a constant-region primer and a V-primer adapter. TCRdb fed the reads into MiXCR, producing one record per CDR3 protein. This sample has 100,000 or so distinct CDR3 sequences; around 20% occur once, and the top ten carry roughly 4%.

The V gene is TRBV7-2, the J gene TRBJ2-2; D not resolved. The source was PBMCs, collected after low-dose radiotherapy plus immunotherapy. The TCR originated in a male donor with prostate cancer. The CDR3 nucleotides read TGTGCCAGCAGCCGAAGGGTAGCTTCCACCGGGGAGCTGTTTTTT. It translates to CASSRRVASTGELFF.